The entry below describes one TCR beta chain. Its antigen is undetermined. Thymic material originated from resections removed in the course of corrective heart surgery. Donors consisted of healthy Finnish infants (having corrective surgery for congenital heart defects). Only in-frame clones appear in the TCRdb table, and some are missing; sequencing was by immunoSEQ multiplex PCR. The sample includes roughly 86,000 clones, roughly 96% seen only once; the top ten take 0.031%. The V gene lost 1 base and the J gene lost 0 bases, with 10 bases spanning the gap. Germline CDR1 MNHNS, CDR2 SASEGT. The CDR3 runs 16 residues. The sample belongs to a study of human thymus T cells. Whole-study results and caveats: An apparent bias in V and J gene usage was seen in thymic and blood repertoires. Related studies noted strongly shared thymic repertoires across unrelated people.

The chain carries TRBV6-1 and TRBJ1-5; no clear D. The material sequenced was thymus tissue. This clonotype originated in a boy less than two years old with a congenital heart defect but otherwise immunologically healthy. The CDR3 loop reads CASSEGRPYSNQPQHF. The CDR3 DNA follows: TGTGCCAGCAGTGAAGGCAGGCCCTATAGCAATCAGCCCCAGCATTTT.